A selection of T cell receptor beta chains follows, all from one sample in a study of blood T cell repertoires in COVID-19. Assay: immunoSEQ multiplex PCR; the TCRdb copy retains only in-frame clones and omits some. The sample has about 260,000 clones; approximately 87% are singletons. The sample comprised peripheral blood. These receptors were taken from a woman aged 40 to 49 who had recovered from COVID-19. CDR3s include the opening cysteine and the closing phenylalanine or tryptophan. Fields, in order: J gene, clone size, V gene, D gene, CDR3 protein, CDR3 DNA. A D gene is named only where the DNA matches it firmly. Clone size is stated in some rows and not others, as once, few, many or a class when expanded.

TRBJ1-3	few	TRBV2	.	CASSDERSDSGNTIYF	TGTGCCAGCAGTGATGAGCGCTCAGACTCTGGAAACACCATATATTTT
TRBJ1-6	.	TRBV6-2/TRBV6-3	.	CASSYSSEGLSSYNSPLHF	TGTGCCAGCAGTTACTCCTCGGAGGGGCTTAGCTCCTATAATTCACCCCTCCACTTT
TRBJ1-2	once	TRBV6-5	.	CASNTFGGVGHGYTF	TGTGCCAGCAACACTTTTGGGGGGGTCGGGCATGGCTACACCTTC
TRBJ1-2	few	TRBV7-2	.	CASSLEPNYGYTF	TGTGCCAGCAGCTTAGAGCCTAACTATGGCTACACCTTC
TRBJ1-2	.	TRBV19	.	CASSHWEGVIDGYTF	TGTGCCAGTAGCCACTGGGAGGGGGTCATCGATGGCTACACCTTC
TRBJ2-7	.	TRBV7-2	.	CASSSTIVSGYEQYF	TGTGCCAGCAGCTCCACTATCGTGAGCGGCTACGAGCAGTACTTC
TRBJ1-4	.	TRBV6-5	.	CASRKDGANEKLFF	TGTGCCAGCAGAAAGGACGGGGCTAATGAAAAACTGTTTTTT
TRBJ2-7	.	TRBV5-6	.	CASSGGYRSGSEQYF	TGTGCCAGCAGCGGCGGCTACAGGAGTGGAAGCGAGCAGTACTTC
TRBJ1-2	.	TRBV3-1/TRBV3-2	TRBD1	CASSHLTGDGYTF	TGTGCCAGCAGCCATTTGACAGGGGACGGCTACACCTTC
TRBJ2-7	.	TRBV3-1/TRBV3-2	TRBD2	CASSQVGVAGAYEQYF	TGTGCCAGCAGCCAGGTAGGGGTAGCGGGGGCGTACGAGCAGTACTTC
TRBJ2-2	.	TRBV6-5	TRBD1	CASSYGTGTGELFF	TGTGCCAGCAGTTACGGGACAGGGACCGGGGAGCTGTTTTTT
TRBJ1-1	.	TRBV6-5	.	CASSYGSLAAEAFF	TGTGCCAGCAGTTATGGCTCTCTTGCCGCTGAAGCTTTCTTT
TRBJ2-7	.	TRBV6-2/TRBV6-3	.	CASSYSSPLGRGKGRVQYF	TGTGCCAGCAGTTACTCGTCCCCCCTCGGTCGGGGGAAGGGCCGCGTGCAGTACTTC
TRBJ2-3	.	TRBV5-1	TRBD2	CASSQGLAGAFTDTQYF	TGCGCCAGCAGCCAAGGACTAGCGGGGGCCTTCACAGATACGCAGTATTTT
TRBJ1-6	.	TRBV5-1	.	CASSLAPDNSPLHF	TGCGCCAGCAGCTTGGCGCCAGATAATTCACCCCTCCACTTT
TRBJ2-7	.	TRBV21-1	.	CASSKDRRSYEQYF	TGTGCCAGCAGCAAGGACAGGCGTTCCTACGAGCAGTACTTC
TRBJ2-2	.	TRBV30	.	CAWRRGGSGTGELFF	TGTGCCTGGAGACGGGGAGGATCGGGCACCGGGGAGCTGTTTTTT
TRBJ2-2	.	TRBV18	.	CASSQLLAPNTGELFF	TGTGCCAGCTCACAACTACTAGCCCCCAACACCGGGGAGCTGTTTTTT
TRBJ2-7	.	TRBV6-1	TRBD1	CASSEVGQGAGNEQYF	TGTGCCAGCAGTGAAGTCGGACAGGGGGCAGGCAACGAGCAGTACTTC
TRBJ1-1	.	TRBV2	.	CASSDTTGRTEAFF	TGTGCCAGCAGCGACACTACAGGTCGCACTGAAGCTTTCTTT
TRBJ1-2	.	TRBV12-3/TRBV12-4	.	CASSFPGDYGYTF	TGTGCCAGCAGTTTCCCAGGGGACTATGGCTACACCTTC